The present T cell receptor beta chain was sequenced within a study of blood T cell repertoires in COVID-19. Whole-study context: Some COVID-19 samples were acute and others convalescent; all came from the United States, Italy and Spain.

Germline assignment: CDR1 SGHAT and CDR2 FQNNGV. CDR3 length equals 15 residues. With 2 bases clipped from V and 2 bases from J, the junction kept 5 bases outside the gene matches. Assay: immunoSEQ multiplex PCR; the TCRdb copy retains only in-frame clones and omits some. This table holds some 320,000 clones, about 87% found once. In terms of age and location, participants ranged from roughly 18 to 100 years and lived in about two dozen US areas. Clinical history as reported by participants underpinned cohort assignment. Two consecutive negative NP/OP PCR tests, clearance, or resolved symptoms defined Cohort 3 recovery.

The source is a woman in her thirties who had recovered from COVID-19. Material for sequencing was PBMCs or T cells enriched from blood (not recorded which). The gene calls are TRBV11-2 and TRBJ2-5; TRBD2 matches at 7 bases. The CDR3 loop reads CASSLIRRGQETQYF. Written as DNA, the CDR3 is TGTGCCAGCAGCTTAATACGGCGGGGGCAAGAGACCCAGTACTTC.